These 27 T cell receptor beta chains share one sample of origin, sequenced in a study of beta chain features in type 1 diabetes. Investigators reverse transcribed all isolated RNA, so they sequenced expressed TCRB transcripts. Generated by immunoSEQ multiplex PCR, the TCRdb table keeps only in-frame clones and is missing some. The sample contains around 430,000 clones, around 28% of which appear only once. The sample comprised naive CD4+ T cells from blood. The receptors were sampled from a man younger than 30 in good health.

The chain recombines TRBV7-2 with TRBJ2-3, with D perhaps being TRBD1 or TRBD2 (5 bases each). CDR3 size: 14 residues. Trimming stripped 10 bases from V and 0 bases from J, with 14 bases between. CDR1 SGHTA and CDR2 FQGNSA come from the germline V gene. CDR3 loop: CATVGRISTDTQYF. CDR3 nucleotides: TGTGCCACCGTGGGACGGATAAGCACAGATACGCAGTATTTT.

This chain connects TRBV9 to TRBJ2-5; no clear D. This CDR3 comprises 13 residues. Trimming cost V 4 bases and J 4 bases, with 11 bases left between them. CDR1 is SGDLS and CDR2 is YYNGEE in the germline V gene. The CDR3 bases are TGTGCCAGCAGCCCTGGAGTACGAGAGACCCAGTACTTC. Its protein is CASSPGVRETQYF.

This chain joins TRBV29-1 and TRBJ2-7; D ambiguous. Germline assignment: CDR1 SQVTM and CDR2 ANQGSEA. Trimming removed 4 bases from V and 2 bases from J, with 15 bases in between. The CDR3 contains 14 residues. The CDR3: CSVVEDRNTYEQYF. The CDR3 DNA reads as TGCAGCGTTGTTGAGGATCGGAACACCTACGAGCAGTACTTC.

There are a few counts of this clone. The chain's CDR3 is CASSVQGYTEAFF. The CDR3 region has the DNA TGTGCCAGCAGCGTTCAGGGGTACACTGAAGCTTTCTTT. J is TRBJ1-1 and V is TRBV25-1; the D gene is possibly TRBD1 (6 bases). The CDR3 is made up of 13 amino acids. V shed 6 bases and J shed 3 bases, with 11 bases lying between them. Germline CDR1 is MGHDK and CDR2 is SYGVNS.

CDR3 sequence (DNA): TGCGCCAGCAGCGTGACAGCTAACTATGGCTACACCTTC. Its protein is CASSVTANYGYTF. V and J are TRBV5-1 and TRBJ1-2, with a possible D match to TRBD1 (5 bases). Looked up from germline, CDR1 is SGHRS and CDR2 is YFSETQ. The CDR3 is made up of 13 amino acids. Trimming pared 4 bases from V and 0 bases from J, leaving 7 bases between.

DNA for the CDR3: TGTGCCAGCAGCGTAGCGGTATCCTCCTACGAGCAGTACTTC. This translates into CASSVAVSSYEQYF. The chain couples TRBV9 to TRBJ2-7; unclear D gene. The CDR3 totals 14 residues. The V gene's germline CDR1 is SGDLS and CDR2 YYNGEE. Trimming stripped 0 bases from V and 0 bases from J, with 7 bases between.

This clone turned up a few times. Additional DNA sequences in this sample encode the identical CDR3. The chain employs TRBV30 and TRBJ1-1; D call uncertain. There are 13 residues in the CDR3. Germline CDR1 and CDR2: GTSNPN and SVGIG (reference sequence). V shed 1 base and J shed 1 base, with 7 bases lying between them. CDR3 in amino acids: CAWSARRNTEAFF. The CDR3 region has the DNA TGTGCCTGGAGTGCTCGAAGGAACACTGAAGCTTTCTTT. The whole variable domain, filled in from reference TRBV30 and TRBJ1-1, reads SQTIHQWPATLVQPVGSPLSLECTVEGTSNPNLYWYRQAAGRGLQLLFYSVGIGQISSEVPQNLSASRPQDRQFILSSKKLLLSDSGFYLCAWSARRNTEAFFGQGTRLTVV.

This clone was counted between two and nine times. V is TRBV29-1 and J is TRBJ2-2; D is unresolved. The germline V and J ends were trimmed by 4 bases and 0 bases, with 9 bases remaining between them. The CDR3 extends over 14 amino acids. Looked up from germline, CDR1 is SQVTM and CDR2 is ANQGSEA. The DNA of the CDR3 is TGCAGCGTTGCCCTGTTCGCGAACACCGGGGAGCTGTTTTTT. Its translation: CSVALFANTGELFF.

The V and J genes are TRBV15 and TRBJ2-7, with TRBD1 matching over 10 bases. This CDR3 has 16 amino acids. Germline V gives CDR1 LNHNV, CDR2 YYDKDF (reference sequence). Trimming removed 0 bases from V and 5 bases from J; junction bases left unmatched: 7. The CDR3 nucleotides are TGTGCCACCAGCAGAGATCGTGGGACAGGGGTGGACGAGCAGTACTTC. As protein: CATSRDRGTGVDEQYF.

The chain is built from TRBV29-1 and TRBJ1-2; possibly TRBD1 for D (5 bases). Per germline, CDR1 SQVTM and CDR2 ANQGSEA. V shed 5 bases and J shed 4 bases, with 17 bases lying between them. This CDR3 contains 14 residues. CDR3 nucleotides: TGCAGCGTTCAACATACCGGGACGGCCTATGGCTACACCTTC. Protein sequence: CSVQHTGTAYGYTF.

V gene TRBV13 combines with J gene TRBJ2-7; 9 bases align to TRBD1. The ends lost 10 bases at V and 1 base at J; junction bases unmatched: 8. CDR1 PRHDT and CDR2 FYEKMQ come from the germline V gene (reference sequence). The CDR3 loop spans 14 amino acids. The CDR3 sequence: CATDGTGSSYEQYF. The DNA of the CDR3 is TGTGCCACCGACGGGACAGGGTCGTCCTACGAGCAGTACTTC.

The genes are TRBV7-2 and TRBJ1-5, with D unclear. V dropped 1 base and J dropped 4 bases, with 11 bases sitting between them. CDR3 length: 15 amino acids. Germline V gene lookup returns CDR1 SGHTA and CDR2 FQGNSA. The DNA for the CDR3 is TGTGCCAGCAGCTTAGACCGGCGTTCGAATCAGCCCCAGCATTTT. As protein: CASSLDRRSNQPQHF.

V gene TRBV14 combines with J gene TRBJ2-5; D gene uncertain. Germline-derived CDR1 and CDR2 are SGHDN and FVKESK. There are 14 residues in the CDR3. Between the trimmed V and J ends, which lost 1 base and 5 bases, there was a span of 11 bases. The chain's CDR3 is CASSQVGYAETQYF. The CDR3, as DNA: TGTGCCAGCAGCCAAGTTGGCTATGCGGAGACCCAGTACTTC.

The rearrangement uses TRBV25-1 and TRBJ2-1; 7 bases are a match to TRBD1. CDR3 length: 16 residues. Germline loops: CDR1 MGHDK, CDR2 SYGVNS. The ends lost 1 base at V and 4 bases at J; junction bases unmatched: 7. The CDR3 bases are TGTGCCAGCAGTGAATTAAGACAGGGAGATTACAATGAGCAGTTCTTC. This encodes CASSELRQGDYNEQFF.

The V and J genes are TRBV29-1 and TRBJ1-1, with D perhaps matching TRBD1 (6 bases). Trimming shortened V by 3 bases and J by 2 bases, and 10 bases separated the two germline ends. Germline V CDR1 and CDR2: SQVTM, ANQGSEA. The CDR3 has 13 residues. In DNA form, the CDR3 reads TGCAGCGTTGAGGTACAGGGAAACACTGAAGCTTTCTTT. Its translation is CSVEVQGNTEAFF.

The V call is TRBV10-3, the J call TRBJ1-1; D may be TRBD1 (6 bases). The CDR3 covers 14 residues. Germline V gene data show CDR1 as ENHRY and CDR2 as SYGVKD. V lost 7 bases to trimming and J lost 2 bases, with 14 bases between them. For the CDR3, the DNA is TGTGCCATCAAGACGCAGGGGTTTAACACTGAAGCTTTCTTT. This translates into CAIKTQGFNTEAFF.

CDR3 DNA sequence: TGTGCCAGCAGCTCCCAAATTGGTGGGGGCAATGAGCAGTTCTTC. Its translation is CASSSQIGGGNEQFF. This chain uses TRBV11-1 with TRBJ2-1; D may correspond to TRBD1 or TRBD2 (5 bases each). CDR1 is SGHAT and CDR2 is FQDESV in the germline V gene (reference sequence). With 4 bases removed from V and 6 bases from J, the gap between germline ends came to 16 bases. The CDR3 contains 15 residues. The whole variable domain, filled in from reference TRBV11-1 and TRBJ2-1, reads EAEVAQSPRYKITEKSQAVAFWCDPISGHATLYWYRQILGQGPELLVQFQDESVVDDSQLPKDRFSAERLKGVDSTLKIQPAELGDSAMYLCASSSQIGGGNEQFFGPGTRLTVL.

The chain employs TRBV4-1 and TRBJ2-1; D unresolved. The ends were cut back, 4 bases at V and 5 bases at J, with 9 bases in the middle. Germline V lookup: CDR1 MGHRA, CDR2 YSYEKL. This CDR3 comprises 13 residues. This CDR3 is CASSRGPDNEQFF. The CDR3 DNA is TGCGCCAGCAGCCGCGGACCGGACAATGAGCAGTTCTTC.

The V gene is TRBV7-2, the J gene TRBJ2-7; maybe TRBD2 (5 bases). Germline values: CDR1 SGHTA, CDR2 FQGNSA. The CDR3 totals 15 residues. The V gene lost 5 bases and the J gene lost 2 bases, with 16 bases spanning the gap. DNA of the CDR3: TGTGCCAGCAGCAAGTCGAGGGTGGAGCCCTACGAGCAGTACTTC. Translation gives CASSKSRVEPYEQYF.

Worth noting for this clone: Other DNA sequences in this sample translate to the same CDR3. The chain carries TRBV9 and TRBJ2-1; tentatively, D is TRBD1 (5 bases). Germline lookup yields CDR1 SGDLS and CDR2 YYNGEE. V shed 0 bases and J shed 0 bases, with 7 bases lying between them. This CDR3 has 15 amino acids. In DNA, the CDR3 is TGTGCCAGCAGCGTAGGCCAGGGCTCCTACAATGAGCAGTTCTTC. Its protein is CASSVGQGSYNEQFF.

This clone was seen more than once but under ten times. The chain has TRBV5-1 and TRBJ1-1; D unclear. This CDR3 is built from 14 residues. V shed 3 bases and J shed 5 bases, with 14 bases lying between them. CDR1 is SGHRS, CDR2 YFSETQ, per germline. CDR3 in DNA: TGCGCCAGCAGCTCCACAGCTTTGGTGACTGAAGCTTTCTTT. Protein product: CASSSTALVTEAFF.

To note about this clone: This CDR3 is also generated by other DNA sequences in the sample. CDR3 loop: CAWSVLGETQYF. The CDR3 region has the DNA TGTGCCTGGAGTGTACTTGGAGAGACCCAGTACTTC. This sequence joins TRBV30 and TRBJ2-5; D ambiguous. The CDR3 consists of 12 residues. Trimming took off 0 bases at V and 4 bases at J, with 6 bases between the two ends. Germline V gene data show CDR1 as GTSNPN and CDR2 as SVGIG (reference sequence).

This clone was picked up a small number of times. V gene TRBV7-2 combines with J gene TRBJ1-4; no definite D call. CDR1 SGHTA and CDR2 FQGNSA come from the germline V gene. This CDR3 has 13 residues. V was pared by 1 base and J by 5 bases, with 5 bases between. As DNA, the CDR3 is TGTGCCAGCAGCTTAGAGCTAAATGAAAAACTGTTTTTT. This translates into CASSLELNEKLFF.

This chain uses TRBV7-3 with TRBJ2-3; D gene ambiguous. CDR3 length: 16 amino acids. The V gene lost 2 bases and the J gene lost 6 bases, with 18 bases spanning the gap. The V gene's germline CDR1 is SGHTA and CDR2 FQGTGA. Here the CDR3 reads CASSLESPSTADTQYF. CDR3 bases: TGTGCCAGCAGCTTAGAGTCCCCCTCGACGGCGGATACGCAGTATTTT.

The gene calls are TRBV29-1 and TRBJ2-7, with D possibly matching TRBD1 (6 bases). Germline loops: CDR1 SQVTM, CDR2 ANQGSEA. With 0 bases removed from V and 4 bases from J, the gap between germline ends came to 13 bases. The length of the CDR3 is 14 residues. This CDR3 is CSVEERGRGYEQYF. In DNA form, the CDR3 reads TGCAGCGTTGAAGAGCGCGGCAGGGGATACGAGCAGTACTTC.

The chain has TRBV7-2 and TRBJ2-4; D ambiguous. Germline assignment: CDR1 SGHTA and CDR2 FQGNSA. There are 16 residues in the CDR3. Deletions cut 3 bases from V and 0 bases from J, with 12 bases between. CDR3 coding DNA: TGTGCCAGCAGCTTTACGAGCGTACCAGCCAAAAACATTCAGTACTTC. Protein product: CASSFTSVPAKNIQYF.

The CDR3 sequence: CASSLGQGGQPQHF. The CDR3 DNA is TGTGCCAGCAGCTTGGGACAGGGAGGTCAGCCCCAGCATTTT. The V call is TRBV7-8, the J call TRBJ1-5, with 9 nucleotides matching TRBD1. Trimming removed 3 bases from V and 6 bases from J; junction bases left unmatched: 3. CDR3 length: 14 residues. CDR1 is SGHVS, CDR2 FQNEAQ, per germline.